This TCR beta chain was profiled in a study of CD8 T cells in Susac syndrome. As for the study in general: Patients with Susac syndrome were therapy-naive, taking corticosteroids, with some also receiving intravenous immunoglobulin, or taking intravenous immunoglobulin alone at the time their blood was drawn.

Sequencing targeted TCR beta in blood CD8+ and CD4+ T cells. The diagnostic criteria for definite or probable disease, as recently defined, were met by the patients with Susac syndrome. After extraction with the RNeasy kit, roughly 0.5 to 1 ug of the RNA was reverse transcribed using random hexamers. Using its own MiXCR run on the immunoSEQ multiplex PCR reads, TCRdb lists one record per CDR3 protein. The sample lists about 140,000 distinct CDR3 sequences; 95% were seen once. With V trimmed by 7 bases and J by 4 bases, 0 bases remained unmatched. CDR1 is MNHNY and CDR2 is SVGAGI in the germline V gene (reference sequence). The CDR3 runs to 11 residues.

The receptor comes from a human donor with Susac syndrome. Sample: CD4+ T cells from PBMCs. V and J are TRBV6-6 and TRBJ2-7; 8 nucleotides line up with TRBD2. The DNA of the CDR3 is TGTGCCAGCACTAGCGGGTACGAGCAGTACTTC. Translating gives CASTSGYEQYF.